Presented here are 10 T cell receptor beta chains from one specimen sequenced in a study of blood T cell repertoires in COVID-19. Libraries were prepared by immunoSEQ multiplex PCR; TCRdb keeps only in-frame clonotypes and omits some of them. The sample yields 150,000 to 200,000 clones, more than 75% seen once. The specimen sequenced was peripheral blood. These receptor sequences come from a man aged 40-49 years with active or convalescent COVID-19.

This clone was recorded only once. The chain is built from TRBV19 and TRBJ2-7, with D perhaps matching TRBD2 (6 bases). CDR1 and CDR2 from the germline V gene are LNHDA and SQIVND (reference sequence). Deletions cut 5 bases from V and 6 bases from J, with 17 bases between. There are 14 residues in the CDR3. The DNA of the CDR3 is TGTGCCAGTAGTCCCGGGACTCCCCGGGGCGAGCAGTACTTC. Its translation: CASSPGTPRGEQYF.

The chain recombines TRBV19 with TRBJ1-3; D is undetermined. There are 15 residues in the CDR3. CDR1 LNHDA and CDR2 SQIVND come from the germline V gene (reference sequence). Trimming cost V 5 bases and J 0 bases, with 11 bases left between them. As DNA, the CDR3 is TGTGCCAGTAGTCATCGAGGGAACTCTGGAAACACCATATATTTT. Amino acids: CASSHRGNSGNTIYF.

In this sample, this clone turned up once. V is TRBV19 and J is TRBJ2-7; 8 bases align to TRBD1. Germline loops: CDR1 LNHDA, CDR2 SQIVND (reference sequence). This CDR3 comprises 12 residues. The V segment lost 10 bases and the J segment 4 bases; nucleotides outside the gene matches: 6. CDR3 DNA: TGTGCCACCGGACAGGGTCCGTACGAGCAGTACTTC. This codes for CATGQGPYEQYF.

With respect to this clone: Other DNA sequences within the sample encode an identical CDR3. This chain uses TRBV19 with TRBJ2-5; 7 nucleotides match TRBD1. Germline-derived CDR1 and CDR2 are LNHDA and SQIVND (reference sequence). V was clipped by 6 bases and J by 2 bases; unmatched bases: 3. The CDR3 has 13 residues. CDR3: CASSRDRQETQYF. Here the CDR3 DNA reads TGTGCCAGTAGCCGGGACAGACAAGAGACCCAGTACTTC.

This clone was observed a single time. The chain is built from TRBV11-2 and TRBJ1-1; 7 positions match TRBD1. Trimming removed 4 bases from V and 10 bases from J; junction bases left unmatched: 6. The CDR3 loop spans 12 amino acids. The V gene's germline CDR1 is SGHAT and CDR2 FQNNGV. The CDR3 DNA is TGTGCCAGCAGCTCATCCGACAGGGCAGCTTTCTTT. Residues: CASSSSDRAAFF.

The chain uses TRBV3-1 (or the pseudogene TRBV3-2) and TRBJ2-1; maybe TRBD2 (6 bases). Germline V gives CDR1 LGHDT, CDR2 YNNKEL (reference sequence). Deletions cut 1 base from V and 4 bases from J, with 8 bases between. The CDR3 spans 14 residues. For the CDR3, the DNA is TGTGCCAGCAGCCAAGGCGGGGTTTACAATGAGCAGTTCTTC. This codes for CASSQGGVYNEQFF.

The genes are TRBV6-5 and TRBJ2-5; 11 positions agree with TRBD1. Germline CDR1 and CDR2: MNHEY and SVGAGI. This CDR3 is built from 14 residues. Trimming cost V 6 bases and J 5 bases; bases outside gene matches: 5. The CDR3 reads CASSPRDRGETQYF. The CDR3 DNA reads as TGTGCCAGCAGCCCCCGGGACAGGGGGGAGACCCAGTACTTC.

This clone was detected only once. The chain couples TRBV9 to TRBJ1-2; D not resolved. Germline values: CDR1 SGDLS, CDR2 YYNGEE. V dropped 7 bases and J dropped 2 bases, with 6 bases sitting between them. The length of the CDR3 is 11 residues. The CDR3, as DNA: TGTGCCAGCGAACTCAACTATGGCTACACCTTC. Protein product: CASELNYGYTF.

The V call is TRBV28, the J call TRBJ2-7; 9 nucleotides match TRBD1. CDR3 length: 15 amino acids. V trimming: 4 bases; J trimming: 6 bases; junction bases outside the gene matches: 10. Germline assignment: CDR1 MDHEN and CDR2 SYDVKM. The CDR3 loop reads CASSSPGQGVAEQYF. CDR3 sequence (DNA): TGTGCCAGCAGTTCGCCGGGACAGGGTGTCGCCGAGCAGTACTTC. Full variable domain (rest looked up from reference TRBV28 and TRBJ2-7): DVKVTQSSRYLVKRTGEKVFLECVQDMDHENMFWYRQDPGLGLRLIYFSYDVKMKEKGDIPEGYSVSREKKERFSLILESASTNQTSMYLCASSSPGQGVAEQYFGPGTRLTVT.

DNA for the CDR3: TGTGCCTGGAATGGCACCCGCGGGGGGTACAATGAGCAGTTCTTC. Its protein product is CAWNGTRGGYNEQFF. The chain links TRBV30 to TRBJ2-1, with 8 bases matching TRBD2. The germline gives CDR1 GTSNPN, CDR2 SVGIG (reference sequence). J gave up 4 bases and V 4 bases, and 9 bases lay outside the gene matches. There are 15 residues in the CDR3. The full variable domain, with the rest looked up from reference TRBV30 and TRBJ2-1, is SQTIHQWPATLVQPVGSPLSLECTVEGTSNPNLYWYRQAAGRGLQLLFYSVGIGQISSEVPQNLSASRPQDRQFILSSKKLLLSDSGFYLCAWNGTRGGYNEQFFGPGTRLTVL.